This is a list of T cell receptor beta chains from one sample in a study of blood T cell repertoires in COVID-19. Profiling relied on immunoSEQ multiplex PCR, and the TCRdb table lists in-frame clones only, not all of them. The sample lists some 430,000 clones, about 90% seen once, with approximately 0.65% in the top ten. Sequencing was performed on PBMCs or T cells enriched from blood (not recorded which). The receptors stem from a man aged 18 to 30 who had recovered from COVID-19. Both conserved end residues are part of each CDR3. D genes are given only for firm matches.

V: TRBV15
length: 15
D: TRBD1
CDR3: CATSRAGGAGNTIYF

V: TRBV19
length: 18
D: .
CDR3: CASSIGGPRVRGNQPQHF

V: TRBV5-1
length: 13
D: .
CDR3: CASSLEQGPEQYF

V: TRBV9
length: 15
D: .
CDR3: CASSGGQGHNQPQHF

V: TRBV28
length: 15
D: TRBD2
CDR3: CASRGGLAGTGELFF

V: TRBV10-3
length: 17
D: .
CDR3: CAISEEIDMSTRYGYTF

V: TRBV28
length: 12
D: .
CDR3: CASTQENTEAFF

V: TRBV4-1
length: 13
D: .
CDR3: CASSQDSGRTLHF

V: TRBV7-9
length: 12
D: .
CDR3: CATRGGGTEAFF

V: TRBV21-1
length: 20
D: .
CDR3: CASSLRMGQGAEDRYNEQFF

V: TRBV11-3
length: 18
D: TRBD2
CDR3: CASSGIPLAVPCTDTQYF

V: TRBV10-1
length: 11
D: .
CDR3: CASSDSNEQFF

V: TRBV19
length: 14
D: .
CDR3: CASSGVSSGYGYTF

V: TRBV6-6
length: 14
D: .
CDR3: CASIISAGFTEAFF

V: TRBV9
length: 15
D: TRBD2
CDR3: CASSVASGRDYEQYF

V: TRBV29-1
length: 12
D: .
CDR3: CSIWDNQETQYF

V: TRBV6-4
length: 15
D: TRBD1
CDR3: CASSDSRTGAYGYTF

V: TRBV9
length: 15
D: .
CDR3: CASSVSGTTNTEAFF

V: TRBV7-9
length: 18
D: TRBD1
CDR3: CASSKPGTGALGFSPLHF

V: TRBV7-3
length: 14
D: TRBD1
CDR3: CASSSTGDNTEAFF

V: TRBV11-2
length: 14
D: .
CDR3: CASSPTSTETAQYF